This is a list of T cell receptor beta chains from one sample in a study of CD8 T cells in ankylosing spondylitis. From the 5' RACE reads, TCRdb called clonotypes with MiXCR, one entry per CDR3 protein. The sample carries a few hundred thousand distinct CDR3 sequences, about 12% recorded once. Sequencing was performed on blood, either unsorted or a sorted T cell fraction (not recorded which). These receptors originate from a male donor with ankylosing spondylitis. Both conserved end residues are part of each CDR3. The order of the fields is clone size, D gene, V gene, J gene, CDR3 protein, CDR3 DNA. D genes are given only for firm matches. Clone size is not always given. Where it is, it says once, few, many or a class for expanded clones.

clone size: few
D gene: -
V gene: TRBV5-1
J gene: TRBJ2-1
CDR3 protein: CASSFGGNSYNEQFF
CDR3 DNA: TGCGCCAGCAGCTTTGGGGGAAATTCCTACAATGAGCAGTTCTTC

clone size: -
D gene: TRBD1
V gene: TRBV24-1
J gene: TRBJ2-1
CDR3 protein: CATSDSGTGRYNEQFF
CDR3 DNA: TGTGCCACCAGTGATTCAGGGACAGGGCGGTACAATGAGCAGTTCTTC

clone size: many
D gene: TRBD2
V gene: TRBV20-1
J gene: TRBJ2-1
CDR3 protein: CSALADSYNEQFF
CDR3 DNA: TGCAGTGCTCTAGCGGACTCCTACAATGAGCAGTTCTTC

clone size: -
D gene: -
V gene: TRBV5-1
J gene: TRBJ1-6
CDR3 protein: CASSLNYNSPLHF
CDR3 DNA: TGCGCCAGCAGCCTGAATTATAATTCACCCCTCCACTTT

clone size: many
D gene: TRBD2
V gene: TRBV4-2
J gene: TRBJ2-3
CDR3 protein: CASSQATSGRSSTDTQYF
CDR3 DNA: TGTGCCAGCAGCCAAGCGACTAGCGGGAGGTCAAGCACAGATACGCAGTATTTT

clone size: -
D gene: TRBD1
V gene: TRBV6-1
J gene: TRBJ2-1
CDR3 protein: CASSEGTGTYNEQFF
CDR3 DNA: TGTGCCAGCAGTGAAGGGACAGGTACCTACAATGAGCAGTTCTTC

clone size: many
D gene: TRBD1
V gene: TRBV5-1
J gene: TRBJ2-3
CDR3 protein: CASNRQGLPEDTQYF
CDR3 DNA: TGCGCCAGCAACAGACAGGGCCTCCCCGAAGATACGCAGTATTTT

clone size: few
D gene: -
V gene: TRBV20-1
J gene: TRBJ2-7
CDR3 protein: CSAKRPQAWVTGSYEQYF
CDR3 DNA: TGCAGTGCTAAGCGCCCCCAAGCCTGGGTTACAGGTAGCTACGAGCAGTACTTC

clone size: -
D gene: TRBD2
V gene: TRBV27
J gene: TRBJ2-1
CDR3 protein: CASNRISGNYNEQFF
CDR3 DNA: TGTGCCAGCAATCGTATTAGCGGGAACTACAATGAGCAGTTCTTC

clone size: -
D gene: -
V gene: TRBV11-2
J gene: TRBJ2-3
CDR3 protein: CASSLGTVPGQYF
CDR3 DNA: TGTGCCAGCAGCTTAGGGACCGTCCCGGGGCAGTATTTT

clone size: -
D gene: TRBD1
V gene: TRBV6-2/TRBV6-3
J gene: TRBJ1-5
CDR3 protein: CASSFGDRGSGNQPQHF
CDR3 DNA: TGTGCCAGCAGTTTCGGCGACAGGGGATCGGGCAATCAGCCCCAGCATTTT

clone size: -
D gene: -
V gene: TRBV28
J gene: TRBJ2-3
CDR3 protein: CASSLFSGSVDTQYF
CDR3 DNA: TGTGCCAGCAGTTTATTCTCGGGGTCCGTAGATACGCAGTATTTT

clone size: -
D gene: TRBD1
V gene: TRBV2
J gene: TRBJ1-3
CDR3 protein: CASSGNRGSSGNTIYF
CDR3 DNA: TGTGCCAGCAGTGGGAACAGGGGGAGCTCTGGAAACACCATATATTTT

clone size: -
D gene: TRBD1
V gene: TRBV20-1
J gene: TRBJ1-4
CDR3 protein: CSARDRGRGEKLFF
CDR3 DNA: TGCAGTGCTAGAGACAGGGGGCGCGGTGAAAAACTGTTTTTT

clone size: few
D gene: -
V gene: TRBV7-2
J gene: TRBJ1-2
CDR3 protein: CASSRKGDSNYGYTF
CDR3 DNA: TGTGCCAGCAGCAGAAAGGGTGACAGTAACTATGGCTACACCTTC

clone size: -
D gene: -
V gene: TRBV29-1
J gene: TRBJ1-1
CDR3 protein: CSVEIGRGYNEAFF
CDR3 DNA: TGCAGCGTTGAGATTGGACGGGGGTACAATGAAGCTTTCTTT

clone size: few
D gene: TRBD2
V gene: TRBV28
J gene: TRBJ2-5
CDR3 protein: CASSLYGGGGRETQYF
CDR3 DNA: TGTGCCAGCAGTTTATACGGCGGGGGGGGACGGGAGACCCAGTACTTC

clone size: many
D gene: -
V gene: TRBV20-1
J gene: TRBJ1-2
CDR3 protein: CSAIVPPYGYTF
CDR3 DNA: TGCAGTGCTATCGTCCCCCCCTATGGCTACACCTTC

clone size: few
D gene: -
V gene: TRBV2
J gene: TRBJ2-7
CDR3 protein: CASRADSSYEQYF
CDR3 DNA: TGTGCCAGCAGGGCAGACAGCTCCTACGAGCAGTACTTC

clone size: many
D gene: TRBD1
V gene: TRBV20-1
J gene: TRBJ1-5
CDR3 protein: CSARQGYSNQPQHF
CDR3 DNA: TGCAGTGCTCGACAGGGTTATAGCAATCAGCCCCAGCATTTT

clone size: few
D gene: TRBD1
V gene: TRBV20-1
J gene: TRBJ2-1
CDR3 protein: CSASLSSQGDEQFF
CDR3 DNA: TGCAGTGCTAGTCTGAGTAGCCAGGGGGATGAGCAGTTCTTC

clone size: -
D gene: -
V gene: TRBV30
J gene: TRBJ2-1
CDR3 protein: CAWSVSAGYNEQFF
CDR3 DNA: TGTGCCTGGAGTGTTAGCGCGGGCTACAATGAGCAGTTCTTC

clone size: -
D gene: TRBD2
V gene: TRBV6-1
J gene: TRBJ2-1
CDR3 protein: CASSLHASGVRGEQFF
CDR3 DNA: TGTGCCAGCAGCCTTCACGCTAGCGGGGTCCGGGGCGAGCAGTTCTTC

clone size: many
D gene: TRBD1
V gene: TRBV7-9
J gene: TRBJ2-3
CDR3 protein: CASSSGQGADTQYF
CDR3 DNA: TGTGCCAGCAGCTCGGGACAGGGAGCAGATACGCAGTATTTT

clone size: -
D gene: TRBD2
V gene: TRBV20-1
J gene: TRBJ2-1
CDR3 protein: CSSSGGLAGANEQFF
CDR3 DNA: TGCAGTTCAAGTGGGGGGCTAGCGGGAGCCAATGAGCAGTTCTTC

clone size: -
D gene: TRBD1
V gene: TRBV19
J gene: TRBJ2-2
CDR3 protein: CASSVHRGRGAGELFF
CDR3 DNA: TGTGCCAGTAGTGTTCACAGGGGGCGCGGTGCCGGGGAGCTGTTTTTT

clone size: few
D gene: -
V gene: TRBV20-1
J gene: TRBJ1-5
CDR3 protein: CSARRGLGGSNQPQHF
CDR3 DNA: TGCAGTGCTAGAAGGGGACTCGGGGGGAGCAATCAGCCCCAGCATTTT

clone size: few
D gene: -
V gene: TRBV3-1
J gene: TRBJ1-1
CDR3 protein: CASSLQGRAFF
CDR3 DNA: TGTGCCAGCAGCCTCCAAGGACGAGCTTTCTTT

clone size: few
D gene: TRBD2
V gene: TRBV7-2
J gene: TRBJ2-3
CDR3 protein: CASSSTSGRGTDTQYF
CDR3 DNA: TGTGCCAGCAGCTCCACTAGCGGGAGGGGAACAGATACGCAGTATTTT

clone size: -
D gene: -
V gene: TRBV6-6
J gene: TRBJ1-5
CDR3 protein: CATRPVSNQPQHF
CDR3 DNA: TGTGCCACACGGCCGGTTAGCAATCAGCCCCAGCATTTT

clone size: few
D gene: -
V gene: TRBV5-1
J gene: TRBJ2-1
CDR3 protein: CASNPGDRYNEQFF
CDR3 DNA: TGCGCCAGCAACCCTGGGGACCGTTACAATGAGCAGTTCTTC

clone size: -
D gene: TRBD2
V gene: TRBV11-2
J gene: TRBJ2-3
CDR3 protein: CASSLGASGTSDTQYF
CDR3 DNA: TGTGCCAGCAGCTTAGGGGCTAGCGGGACCTCAGATACGCAGTATTTT

clone size: -
D gene: TRBD2
V gene: TRBV20-1
J gene: TRBJ2-3
CDR3 protein: CSASSGSADTQYF
CDR3 DNA: TGCAGTGCTAGTAGCGGGAGTGCAGATACGCAGTATTTT

clone size: -
D gene: TRBD2
V gene: TRBV11-2
J gene: TRBJ2-3
CDR3 protein: CASSPRGLAGGSTDTQYF
CDR3 DNA: TGTGCCAGCAGCCCACGGGGACTAGCGGGAGGGTCCACAGATACGCAGTATTTT

clone size: few
D gene: -
V gene: TRBV6-5
J gene: TRBJ2-3
CDR3 protein: CASSYSDEGRGADTQYF
CDR3 DNA: TGTGCCAGCAGTTACTCAGACGAGGGGAGAGGTGCAGATACGCAGTATTTT

clone size: few
D gene: -
V gene: TRBV5-1
J gene: TRBJ1-6
CDR3 protein: CASSLDWQSNSPLHF
CDR3 DNA: TGCGCCAGCAGCTTGGATTGGCAGTCCAATTCACCCCTCCACTTT

clone size: few
D gene: -
V gene: TRBV4-2
J gene: TRBJ1-2
CDR3 protein: CASSQGASNYGYTF
CDR3 DNA: TGTGCCAGCAGCCAAGGAGCGTCTAACTATGGCTACACCTTC

clone size: few
D gene: -
V gene: TRBV20-1
J gene: TRBJ1-5
CDR3 protein: CSARDSRQFSNQPQHF
CDR3 DNA: TGCAGTGCTAGAGACTCAAGACAGTTTAGCAATCAGCCCCAGCATTTT

clone size: few
D gene: TRBD1
V gene: TRBV27
J gene: TRBJ1-1
CDR3 protein: CASSPWTGENTEAFF
CDR3 DNA: TGTGCCAGCAGTCCCTGGACAGGGGAGAACACTGAAGCTTTCTTT

clone size: -
D gene: -
V gene: TRBV12-3/TRBV12-4
J gene: TRBJ2-2
CDR3 protein: CASSLYGGIGELFF
CDR3 DNA: TGTGCCAGCAGTTTGTATGGGGGAATCGGGGAGCTGTTTTTT

clone size: few
D gene: -
V gene: TRBV3-1
J gene: TRBJ2-7
CDR3 protein: CASSQDWAGPSYEQYF
CDR3 DNA: TGTGCCAGCAGCCAAGATTGGGCGGGACCCTCCTACGAGCAGTACTTC

clone size: -
D gene: -
V gene: TRBV4-2
J gene: TRBJ2-3
CDR3 protein: CASSQLWQGTDTQYF
CDR3 DNA: TGTGCCAGCAGCCAGTTGTGGCAGGGCACAGATACGCAGTATTTT

clone size: few
D gene: TRBD2
V gene: TRBV2
J gene: TRBJ2-3
CDR3 protein: CASSGIVAGGSDTQYF
CDR3 DNA: TGTGCCAGCAGTGGGATAGTAGCGGGAGGATCAGATACGCAGTATTTT

clone size: few
D gene: -
V gene: TRBV20-1
J gene: TRBJ2-6
CDR3 protein: CSATGTSGANVLTF
CDR3 DNA: TGCAGTGCGACAGGCACCTCTGGGGCCAACGTCCTGACTTTC

clone size: -
D gene: -
V gene: TRBV20-1
J gene: TRBJ1-1
CDR3 protein: CSARVQVWTEAFF
CDR3 DNA: TGCAGTGCTAGAGTACAGGTATGGACTGAAGCTTTCTTT

clone size: -
D gene: -
V gene: TRBV10-3
J gene: TRBJ2-7
CDR3 protein: CAISDEVHSYEQYF
CDR3 DNA: TGTGCCATCAGTGATGAGGTACACAGTTACGAGCAGTACTTC

clone size: -
D gene: -
V gene: TRBV5-1
J gene: TRBJ2-5
CDR3 protein: CASSLGGHRETQYF
CDR3 DNA: TGCGCCAGCAGCTTGGGAGGGCACCGAGAGACCCAGTACTTC

clone size: many
D gene: TRBD1
V gene: TRBV5-1
J gene: TRBJ2-2
CDR3 protein: CASSRRTGHTGELFF
CDR3 DNA: TGCGCCAGCAGCCGACGGACAGGTCACACCGGGGAGCTGTTTTTT

clone size: few
D gene: TRBD2
V gene: TRBV24-1
J gene: TRBJ2-3
CDR3 protein: CATEAGLKGTQYF
CDR3 DNA: TGTGCCACCGAAGCGGGATTGAAGGGTACGCAGTATTTT

clone size: many
D gene: -
V gene: TRBV15
J gene: TRBJ2-6
CDR3 protein: CATSRDLHSGANVLTF
CDR3 DNA: TGTGCCACCAGCAGAGATCTCCATTCTGGGGCCAACGTCCTGACTTTC

clone size: many
D gene: -
V gene: TRBV12-3/TRBV12-4
J gene: TRBJ2-3
CDR3 protein: CASSLGSVGDTQYF
CDR3 DNA: TGTGCCAGCAGTTTGGGTAGCGTTGGAGATACGCAGTATTTT

clone size: few
D gene: TRBD2
V gene: TRBV20-1
J gene: TRBJ2-4
CDR3 protein: CSARGGGRDIQYF
CDR3 DNA: TGCAGTGCTAGAGGCGGAGGGAGGGACATTCAGTACTTC

clone size: few
D gene: TRBD2
V gene: TRBV24-1
J gene: TRBJ2-1
CDR3 protein: CATSGLAGGRRNEQFF
CDR3 DNA: TGTGCCACCAGTGGACTAGCGGGAGGGCGACGGAATGAGCAGTTCTTC